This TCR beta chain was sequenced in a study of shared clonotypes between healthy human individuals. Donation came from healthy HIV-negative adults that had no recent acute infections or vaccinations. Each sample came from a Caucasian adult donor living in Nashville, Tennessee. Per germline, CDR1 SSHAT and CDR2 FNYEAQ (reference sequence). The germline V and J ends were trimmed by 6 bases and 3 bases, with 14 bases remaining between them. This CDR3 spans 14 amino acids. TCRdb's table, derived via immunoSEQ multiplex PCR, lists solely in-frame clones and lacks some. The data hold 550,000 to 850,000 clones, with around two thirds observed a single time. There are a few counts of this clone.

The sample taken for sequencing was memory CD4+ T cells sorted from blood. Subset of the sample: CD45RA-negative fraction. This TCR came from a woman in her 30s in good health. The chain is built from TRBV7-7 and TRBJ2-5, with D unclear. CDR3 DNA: TGTGCCAGCAGGTCTAGGATGGGTGAAGAGACCCAGTACTTC. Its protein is CASRSRMGEETQYF.